The 20 T cell receptor beta chains listed next were all sequenced from one sample in a study of metastatic and nonmetastatic thyroid tumors. Each patient went into thyroid surgery without having received any treatment. TCRdb re-clonotyped the PCR reads through MiXCR. The sample lists over 6,500 clones; more than 2.5% were seen once. The sample was tumor tissue. These receptors all stem from a female donor with papillary thyroid cancer or a benign thyroid nodule (not recorded which). Some clones in this sample may be carry-over from other donors' samples.

This clone came up many times. The V and J genes are TRBV29-1 and TRBJ2-5, with D unclear. Germline loops: CDR1 SQVTM, CDR2 ANQGSEA. The ends were cut back, 3 bases at V and 2 bases at J, with 7 bases in the middle. CDR3 length equals 12 residues. CDR3 amino acids: CSVDSQQETQYF. DNA of the CDR3: TGCAGCGTTGATAGTCAGCAAGAGACCCAGTACTTC.

This clone is medium-sized. J is TRBJ2-3 and V is TRBV27, with 10 bases fitting TRBD1. Per germline, CDR1 MNHEY and CDR2 SMNVEV (reference sequence). The CDR3 runs to 14 residues. V trimming: 2 bases; J trimming: 7 bases; junction bases outside the gene matches: 3. CDR3 bases: TGTGCCAGCAGTTTACCGGGACAGGGGAATACGCAGTATTTT. Amino acid sequence: CASSLPGQGNTQYF.

This clone was observed many times. Other DNA sequences within the sample encode an identical CDR3. This chain links TRBV7-9 with TRBJ1-4; D gene ambiguous. The CDR3 contains 11 residues. Germline-derived CDR1 and CDR2 are SEHNR and FQNEAQ (reference sequence). V lost 5 bases to trimming and J lost 10 bases, with 8 bases between them. The CDR3 protein is CASSLALKLFF. CDR3 in DNA: TGTGCCAGCAGCCTCGCATTAAAACTGTTTTTT.

About this clone: Distinct nucleotide sequences in the sample also encode this CDR3. The chain has TRBV18 and TRBJ2-2; the D is unclear. This CDR3 region has 16 residues. The ends were cut back, 2 bases at V and 0 bases at J, with 10 bases in the middle. The germline CDR1 and CDR2 sequences are KGHSH and LQKENI. The CDR3 reads CASSPSAPSNTGELFF. For the CDR3, the DNA is TGTGCCAGCTCACCAAGCGCTCCATCGAACACCGGGGAGCTGTTTTTT.

Ten or more counts support this clone. This rearrangement joins TRBV5-4 to TRBJ2-7; possible D gene TRBD1, 6 bases. Per germline, CDR1 SGHNT and CDR2 YYREEE (reference sequence). The CDR3 is made up of 15 amino acids. Trimming removed 2 bases at V and 2 bases at J, with 14 bases between. CDR3 in amino acids: CASSFSFQGPYEQYF. CDR3 DNA: TGTGCCAGCAGCTTCTCCTTCCAGGGGCCCTACGAGCAGTACTTC.

In its sample, this clone was seen many times. The V and J genes are TRBV25-1 and TRBJ1-2; D possibly corresponds to TRBD1 (5 bases). From germline, CDR1 is MGHDK and CDR2 SYGVNS. The V and J ends lost 1 base and 8 bases respectively, with 14 bases between them. The CDR3 sequence is 14 residues long. DNA for the CDR3: TGTGCCAGCAGTGAATCAGTGGCAGGGAAGGGCTACACCTTC. It encodes CASSESVAGKGYTF.

Many counts were recorded for this clone. This chain joins TRBV9 and TRBJ2-3; 7 bases map to TRBD2. Per germline, CDR1 SGDLS and CDR2 YYNGEE. J lost 4 bases, V lost 0 bases, and 5 bases had no gene match. The CDR3 runs 15 residues. The CDR3 coding sequence is TGTGCCAGCAGCGTAGCTGGGAGGGAGTCAGATACGCAGTATTTT. Translation gives CASSVAGRESDTQYF.

This clone was seen many times. The genes are TRBV10-2 and TRBJ1-5, with 7 bases identical to TRBD1. The junction had 5 bases not matched to a gene; V was cut back by 7 bases and J by 2 bases. Per germline, CDR1 WSHSY and CDR2 SAAADI. There are 14 residues in the CDR3. The CDR3 DNA reads TGCGCCAGCACCGGGGACAGCCGCAATCAGCCCCAGCATTTT. As protein: CASTGDSRNQPQHF.

Judged by abundance, this clone is medium-sized. This chain uses TRBV5-1 with TRBJ2-2; the match to TRBD1 covers 9 bases. The CDR3 length is 15 residues. Germline values: CDR1 SGHRS, CDR2 YFSETQ. V lost 3 bases to trimming and J lost 6 bases; unmatched junction nucleotides: 6. The CDR3 DNA sequence: TGCGCCAGCAGCTGGGGACAGGGTTCGGCCGGGGAGCTGTTTTTT. Translated, it gives CASSWGQGSAGELFF.

This clone has at least ten counts. The chain joins TRBV29-1 to TRBJ2-7; D is possibly TRBD1 (6 bases). The germline CDR1 and CDR2 sequences are SQVTM and ANQGSEA. V gave up 6 bases and J gave up 4 bases, with 13 bases separating them. The CDR3 has 12 amino acids. In DNA, the CDR3 is TGCAGCGTACAGGGATCGAGGTACGAGCAGTACTTC. Translating it yields CSVQGSRYEQYF.

This clone was picked up many times. A much larger clone differs from this one at a single base, so this may be a read error. The chain is built from TRBV5-1 and TRBJ2-3; perhaps D is TRBD1 or TRBD2 (5 bases each). The CDR3 has 14 residues. Trimming pared 0 bases from V and 1 base from J, leaving 6 bases between. Germline CDR1 and CDR2: SGHRS and YFSETQ. The CDR3 is CASSLGDGTDTQYF. The CDR3 coding sequence is TGCGCCAGCAGCTTGGGGGACGGCACAGATACGCAGTATTTT.

This clone was counted ten times or more. The J gene is TRBJ2-7, the V gene TRBV5-1; TRBD1 matches at 11 bases. The trim removed 8 bases at V and 2 bases at J, leaving 6 bases unmatched. This CDR3 has 14 residues. The V gene's germline CDR1 is SGHRS and CDR2 YFSETQ. CDR3 loop: CASAPGQGAYEQYF. In DNA, the CDR3 is TGCGCCAGTGCTCCGGGACAGGGGGCCTACGAGCAGTACTTC.

V and J are TRBV11-2 and TRBJ1-5, with D perhaps TRBD1 (5 bases). CDR3 length: 19 amino acids. The germline V and J ends were trimmed by 5 bases and 0 bases, with 23 bases remaining between them. Germline CDR1 and CDR2: SGHAT and FQNNGV. The CDR3 nucleotides are TGTGCCAGCAGCCCCCTGGGTGGGGGGTTATTGGATAGCAATCAGCCCCAGCATTTT. Its translation: CASSPLGGGLLDSNQPQHF. Looking up the rest from reference TRBV11-2 and TRBJ1-5 gives the full variable domain: EAGVAQSPRYKIIEKRQSVAFWCNPISGHATLYWYQQILGQGPKLLIQFQNNGVVDDSQLPKDRFSAERLKGVDSTLKIQPAKLEDSAVYLCASSPLGGGLLDSNQPQHFGDGTRLSIL.

The table lists this clone with many counts. V is TRBV3-1 and J is TRBJ1-1; the D is unclear. The CDR3 has 13 residues. Trimming removed 4 bases at V and 2 bases at J, with 8 bases between. From germline, CDR1 is LGHDT and CDR2 YNNKEL (reference sequence). This CDR3 reads CASSLLINTEAFF. CDR3 DNA sequence: TGTGCCAGCAGCCTCCTCATAAACACTGAAGCTTTCTTT.

The J gene is TRBJ1-2, the V gene TRBV5-6; 10 bases are a match to TRBD1. Germline lookup yields CDR1 SGHDT and CDR2 YYEEEE. This CDR3 has 14 residues. V lost 4 bases and J lost 3; bases outside the gene matches: 3. The CDR3 region has the DNA TGTGCCAGCAGCCCGACAGGGGGCGACTATGGCTACACCTTC. Encoded protein: CASSPTGGDYGYTF.

By share of the sample, this clone is medium-sized. The V and J genes are TRBV6-1 and TRBJ1-2; D gene unclear. The CDR3 runs 14 residues. The V end was cut by 6 bases, the J end by 6 bases, with 17 bases between. Germline loops: CDR1 MNHNS, CDR2 SASEGT. The CDR3 here is CASRPRRGKDGYTF. Written as DNA, the CDR3 is TGTGCCAGCAGGCCCCGACGGGGTAAGGATGGCTACACCTTC.

This clone ranks as medium-sized. This sample includes further DNA sequences coding for the same CDR3. The rearrangement joins TRBV28 to TRBJ1-2; TRBD1 matches 7 bases. Looked up from germline, CDR1 is MDHEN and CDR2 is SYDVKM. The junction had 8 bases not matched to a gene; V was cut back by 2 bases and J by 5 bases. There are 15 residues in the CDR3. The CDR3 here is CASSLRQGGRYGYTF. In nucleotides, the CDR3 is TGTGCCAGCAGTTTAAGACAGGGTGGACGTTATGGCTACACCTTC.

A remark on this clone: The CDR3 does not close with the conserved phenylalanine or tryptophan, likely indicating a read error. The chain uses TRBV10-2 and TRBJ2-2; D is unclear. V lost 7 bases and J 4 bases, leaving 10 bases between the germline ends. The CDR3 extends over 13 amino acids. Looked up from germline, CDR1 is WSHSY and CDR2 is SAAADI. As DNA, the CDR3 is TGCGCCAGCATTCGAACGAGCACCGGGGAGCTGTTTCTT. This codes for CASIRTSTGELFL.

This clone showed up many times. The chain carries TRBV30 and TRBJ1-2; D is undetermined. The CDR3 has 13 amino acids. CDR1 is GTSNPN, CDR2 SVGIG, per germline (reference sequence). With 0 bases removed from V and 7 bases from J, the gap between germline ends came to 12 bases. The chain's CDR3 is CAWSVLGESGYTF. In nucleotides, the CDR3 is TGTGCCTGGAGTGTACTCGGGGAATCTGGCTACACCTTC.

This clone was found many times. Just one base apart from a much larger clone, this may be a read error. This is likely a read error, given that the CDR3 carries no conserved phenylalanine or tryptophan at its end. The CDR3 sequence is CASKPGLAAYNEQFV. The CDR3, as DNA: TGTGCCAGTAAACCGGGACTAGCGGCTTACAATGAGCAGTTCGTC. The J gene is TRBJ2-1, the V gene TRBV19, with 11 positions matching TRBD2. V lost 7 bases and J lost 4; bases outside the gene matches: 6. Per germline, CDR1 LNHDA and CDR2 SQIVND (reference sequence). There are 15 residues in the CDR3.